The TCR beta chain described here comes from a study of control samples from healthy donors and cancer patients. Produced via immunoSEQ multiplex PCR; TCRdb's table is partial and in-frame only. The sample yields 40,000 or so clones, 75% to 95% seen once. There are 15 residues in the CDR3. V shed 0 bases and J shed 4 bases, with 10 bases lying between them. From germline, CDR1 is SGHRS and CDR2 YFSETQ. This clone has only one observation. This chain connects TRBV5-1 to TRBJ2-2; tentative D call: TRBD2 (5 bases). Sequencing was carried out using PBMCs. This TCR was recovered from a woman aged 40 to 50 with head and neck cancer. In DNA, the CDR3 is TGCGCCAGCAGCTTGGGGGGAGCGAGCACCGGGGAGCTGTTTTTT. Residues: CASSLGGASTGELFF.